The rows below give T cell receptor beta chains drawn from one sample of a study of vaccination and CD4 T cells after COVID-19. Using its own MiXCR run on the PCR reads, TCRdb lists one record per CDR3 protein. This table holds about 20,000 distinct CDR3 sequences, about 23% found once. For these TCRs, the target antigens are not known. The sequencing input was cultured CD4+ T cells from blood. These receptor sequences come from a human donor with COVID-19. CDR3s include the opening cysteine and the closing phenylalanine or tryptophan. The D gene is left open where the match is weak. Some rows mark clone size as missing; the rest say once, few, many or name a class of expanded clone.

>TRBD1|medium-sized|TRBV30|16|TRBJ1-2
TGTGCCTGGAGTGTACAGGGGGTAGGAACGGGCTATGGCTACACCTTC
CAWSVQGVGTGYGYTF
>.|.|TRBV30|12|TRBJ1-1
TGTGCCTGGAGTATTAGGAACACTGAAGCTTTCTTT
CAWSIRNTEAFF
>.|few|TRBV15|17|TRBJ2-3
TGTGCCACCAGCGGACAAAAGAGGAGGGTCGGCACAGATACGCAGTATTTT
CATSGQKRRVGTDTQYF
>.|once|TRBV18|14|TRBJ1-4
TGTGCCAGCTCACCACCGACAGTTAATGAAAAACTGTTTTTT
CASSPPTVNEKLFF
>.|.|TRBV6-1|13|TRBJ1-1
TGTGCCAGCAAACCCTACAAGAACACTGAAGCTTTCTTT
CASKPYKNTEAFF
>.|few|TRBV6-1|12|TRBJ2-7
TGTGCCAGCAGTGAACGGAGGCGAGAGCAGTACTTC
CASSERRREQYF
>.|few|TRBV5-1|14|TRBJ2-7
TGCGCCAGCAGCCCGGTTCTGAGCTCCTACGAGCAGTACTTC
CASSPVLSSYEQYF
>TRBD1|.|TRBV7-3|17|TRBJ2-7
TGTGCCAGCAGCTCAATCCCCGACAGGGGTACATCCTACGAGCAGTACTTC
CASSSIPDRGTSYEQYF
>TRBD2|few|TRBV12-5|17|TRBJ2-3
TGTGCTAGTGGTTTGACTGAGCGGGGGGCGAGCGGAAATACGCAGTATTTT
CASGLTERGASGNTQYF
>.|few|TRBV27|16|TRBJ1-6
TGTGCCAGCAGTTTATCGGGTAGCTCCTATAATTCACCCCTCCACTTT
CASSLSGSSYNSPLHF
>TRBD1|few|TRBV19|15|TRBJ2-5
TGTGCCAGTAGTACCCGGACAGGCGCCCAAGAGACCCAGTACTTC
CASSTRTGAQETQYF
>.|.|TRBV10-3|15|TRBJ1-2
TGTGCCATCAGTGAGGTCGTCAGGATAGTGGATGGCTACACCTTC
CAISEVVRIVDGYTF
>.|few|TRBV11-2|12|TRBJ1-1
TGTGCCAGCAGCTTAGTAGGGCAGAAAGCTTTCTTT
CASSLVGQKAFF
>.|.|TRBV7-9|15|TRBJ2-7
TGTGCCTCCAGCTTATCCCGTAATTTCTCCTACGAGCAGTACTTC
CASSLSRNFSYEQYF
>.|few|TRBV7-2|13|TRBJ1-3
TGTGCCAGCAGCTTTTTTGGGGATAGCACCATATATTTT
CASSFFGDSTIYF
>.|.|TRBV5-4|14|TRBJ2-1
TGTGCCAGCAGCGGCACAGCATCCTACAATGAGCAGTTCTTC
CASSGTASYNEQFF
>TRBD2|.|TRBV20-1|17|TRBJ2-5
TGCAGTGCTAGAGATCCCTGGGGGCTAGCGGGGGGAGAGACCCAGTACTTC
CSARDPWGLAGGETQYF
>.|medium-sized|TRBV27|14|TRBJ1-6
TGTGCCAGCAGTTTAACCTCCGAGGGCCGGACCCTCCACTTT
CASSLTSEGRTLHF
>.|.|TRBV11-2|13|TRBJ2-4
TGTGCCAGCAGCTTAGGCGGGGAAAACATTCAGTACTTC
CASSLGGENIQYF
>.|few|TRBV11-2|11|TRBJ2-1
TGTGCCAGCAGCCCTGACCGGGAGCAGTTCTTC
CASSPDREQFF
>.|.|TRBV15|15|TRBJ2-3
TGTGCCACCAGGACAAAAGAGGGGACCACAGATACGCAGTATTTT
CATRTKEGTTDTQYF
>.|few|TRBV6-1|16|TRBJ1-6
TGTGCCAGCAGCAACCGACCGGGACTAGGTAACTCACCCCTCCACTTT
CASSNRPGLGNSPLHF
>TRBD1|few|TRBV5-1|13|TRBJ1-1
TGCGCCAGCAGACAGGGGCAGACGGGTGAAGCTTTCTTT
CASRQGQTGEAFF
>.|.|TRBV10-3|13|TRBJ2-3
TGTGCCATCGGAGGGGGAATCACAGATACGCAGTGTTTT
CAIGGGITDTQCF
>.|few|TRBV6-1|15|TRBJ2-7
TGTGCCAGCAGATCTTCAGGGTCAAGCTCCTACGAGCAGTACTTC
CASRSSGSSSYEQYF
>TRBD1|.|TRBV2|16|TRBJ1-2
TGTGCCAGCAGGGTGGGACAGGGCCGAACGTCTTATGGCTACACCTTC
CASRVGQGRTSYGYTF
>.|.|TRBV14|18|TRBJ1-2
TGTGCCAGCAGCCAAAGGGGGTATGGTGACAGCAGAAACTATGGCTACACCTTC
CASSQRGYGDSRNYGYTF
>.|.|TRBV12-5|13|TRBJ2-5
TGTGCTAGTGGATTGGCAGGTGGGGAGACCCAGTACTTC
CASGLAGGETQYF
>.|.|TRBV25-1|14|TRBJ1-2
TGTGCCAGCAGTGAAAGGGGCAACAACTATGGCTACACCTTC
CASSERGNNYGYTF
>.|.|TRBV6-1|19|TRBJ1-3
TGTGCCAGCAGTGAAGGTCTGAGTGCGTACGGGGCTGCTGGAAACACCATATATTTT
CASSEGLSAYGAAGNTIYF
>TRBD1|.|TRBV6-5|15|TRBJ2-7
TGTGCCAGCAGTTACTCGGGACAGGGATCCTACGAGCAGTACTTC
CASSYSGQGSYEQYF
>TRBD2|.|TRBV6-5|16|TRBJ2-7
TGTGCCAGCAGTTACTCGACCGGGGGGGCCGTCCGCGAGCAGTACTTC
CASSYSTGGAVREQYF
>TRBD1|medium-sized|TRBV27|15|TRBJ1-5
TGTGCCAGCAGTTCCGGGACAGATAGCAATCAGCCCCAGCATTTT
CASSSGTDSNQPQHF
>.|.|TRBV7-3|15|TRBJ1-2
TGTGCCAGCAGCTCAACGAGAGGAGGGAACTATGGCTACACCTTC
CASSSTRGGNYGYTF
>.|few|TRBV6-4|17|TRBJ1-2
TGTGCCAGCAGTGCCGATCCGTTCCCCCACCGGCGTTATGGCTACACCTTC
CASSADPFPHRRYGYTF
>.|few|TRBV4-3|15|TRBJ1-2
TGCGCCAGCAGCCAAGGGGGTTGGGGGAACTATGGCTACACCTTC
CASSQGGWGNYGYTF
>TRBD1|medium-sized|TRBV11-3|14|TRBJ1-1
TGTGCCAGCAGCTTACAGGGGGCGAACACTGAAGCTTTCTTT
CASSLQGANTEAFF
>.|few|TRBV7-9|15|TRBJ2-7
TGTGCCAGCAGCTTAGGATTTATGGGACCTGGGGAGCAGTACTTC
CASSLGFMGPGEQYF
>.|.|TRBV24-1|15|TRBJ2-5
TGTGCCACCAGTGATGTGGGGGCCGCCCGGGAGACCCAGTACTTC
CATSDVGAARETQYF
>.|few|TRBV11-3|14|TRBJ1-6
TGTGCCAGCAGTTCGGGACGGTCAAATTCACCCCTCCACTTT
CASSSGRSNSPLHF
>.|few|TRBV11-2|13|TRBJ2-3
TGTGCCAGCACGTTAGCGGGCACAGATACGCAGTATTTT
CASTLAGTDTQYF
>.|.|TRBV9|14|TRBJ1-6
TGTGCCAGCAGCGTCGCCGGTAATAATTCACCCCTCCACTTT
CASSVAGNNSPLHF
>.|medium-sized|TRBV7-8|16|TRBJ2-5
TGTGCCAGCGGGAAAAGAGCCGGGACATCGGAGGTGGCCCAGTACTTC
CASGKRAGTSEVAQYF
>TRBD1|.|TRBV5-6|16|TRBJ1-2
TGTGCCAGCAGCTGGGAGGGACAGGGCATTAACTATGGCTACACCTTC
CASSWEGQGINYGYTF
>.|.|TRBV11-2|12|TRBJ2-7
TGTGCCAGCAGCTTATTTTCCTACGAGCAGTACTTC
CASSLFSYEQYF
>TRBD2|.|TRBV6-5|18|TRBJ2-2
TGTGCCAGCAGTTACCGACTAGCGGGGGCCCCTTCAGGCGGGGAGCTGTTTTTT
CASSYRLAGAPSGGELFF
>.|few|TRBV12-3/TRBV12-4|13|TRBJ2-7
TGTGCCAGCAGCGCGAGGCAGGGTCACGAGCAGTACTTC
CASSARQGHEQYF
>.|few|TRBV19|16|TRBJ2-2
TGTGCCAGTACTAATAGGCTGCAGGGGGGAATGGGGGAGCTGTTTTTT
CASTNRLQGGMGELFF
>TRBD1|.|TRBV7-2|15|TRBJ2-2
TGTGCCAGCAGGCCGGACAGGGCGGGCACCGGGGAGCTGTTTTTT
CASRPDRAGTGELFF
>.|.|TRBV29-1|13|TRBJ2-7
TGCAGCGTTTGGAGAGGGCAGGAATACGAGCAGTACTTC
CSVWRGQEYEQYF
>.|medium-sized|TRBV6-1|15|TRBJ1-5
TGTGCCAGCAGCTTAGACGGTTATAGCAATCAGCCCCAGCATTTT
CASSLDGYSNQPQHF
>.|.|TRBV28|15|TRBJ2-5
TGTGCCAGCAGTTACCCGGGGAACCACCAAGAGACCCAGTACTTC
CASSYPGNHQETQYF
>TRBD1|.|TRBV11-2|15|TRBJ2-2
TGTGCCAGCAGCTTCCGGACAGGGAACACCGGGGAGCTGTTTTTT
CASSFRTGNTGELFF
>TRBD1|few|TRBV6-5|16|TRBJ1-1
TGTGCCAGCAGTTATCGTACCGGGACAGGGGTCACTGAAGCTTTCTTT
CASSYRTGTGVTEAFF
>.|.|TRBV20-1|13|TRBJ2-5
TGCAGTCCCCAAAGAGGGGCGGGAGAGACCCAGTACTTC
CSPQRGAGETQYF
>.|.|TRBV11-3|19|TRBJ1-3
TGTGCCAGCAGCTTACTAGGGCCCGATTCCGTATTCTCTGGAAACACCATATATTTT
CASSLLGPDSVFSGNTIYF
>.|few|TRBV19|13|TRBJ2-5
TGTGCCAGTAACCATCAGCATCAAGAGACCCAGTACTTC
CASNHQHQETQYF
>TRBD2|.|TRBV6-2/TRBV6-3|14|TRBJ2-5
TGTGCCAGCAGTTACGCGGGGGGGCCGGAGACCCAGTACTTC
CASSYAGGPETQYF
>.|.|TRBV6-2/TRBV6-3|17|TRBJ1-6
TGTGCCGGCAGCCTCGCCCGGGGCCTCTCCTATAATTCACCCCTCCACTTT
CAGSLARGLSYNSPLHF
>TRBD1|medium-sized|TRBV20-1|15|TRBJ1-5
TGCAGTGCTAAAAACGCGGCAGGGGGTTATCAGCCCCAGCATTTT
CSAKNAAGGYQPQHF